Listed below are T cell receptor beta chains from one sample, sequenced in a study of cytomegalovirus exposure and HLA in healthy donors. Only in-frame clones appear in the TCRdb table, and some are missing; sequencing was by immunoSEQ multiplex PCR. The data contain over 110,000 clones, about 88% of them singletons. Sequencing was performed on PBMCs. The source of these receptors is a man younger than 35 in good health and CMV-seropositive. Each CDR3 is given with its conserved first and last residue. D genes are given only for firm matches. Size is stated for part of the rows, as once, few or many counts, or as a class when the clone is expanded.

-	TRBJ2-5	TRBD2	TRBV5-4	TGTGCCAGCAGCTTGAGACTAGCGGGAGAGGAGACCCAGTACTTC	CASSLRLAGEETQYF
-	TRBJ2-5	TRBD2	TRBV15	TGTGCCACCAGCAGAGGAGGGGGTAGCGGGAGGGCCGGTGAGACCCAGTACTTC	CATSRGGGSGRAGETQYF
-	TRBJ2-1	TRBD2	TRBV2	TGTGCCAGCAGCGAAATTAACGGGGGGGTAGCTCGCAATGAGCAGTTCTTC	CASSEINGGVARNEQFF
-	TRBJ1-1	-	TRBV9	TGTGCCAGCAGCGTCCTCTCTGATCGGACTGAAGCTTTCTTT	CASSVLSDRTEAFF
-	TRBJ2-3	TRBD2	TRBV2	TGTGCCAGCAGTGAAACTAGCGGGAGGGCAGATACGCAGTATTTT	CASSETSGRADTQYF
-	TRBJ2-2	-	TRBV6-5	TGTGCCAGCTCGACAGGGAACACCGGGGAGCTGTTTTTT	CASSTGNTGELFF
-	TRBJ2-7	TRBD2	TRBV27	TGTGCCAGCAGTTCACTAGCGGACCCAAGGGAGCAGTACTTC	CASSSLADPREQYF
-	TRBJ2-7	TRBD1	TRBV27	TGTGCCAGCAGTTTCGCCGGGACAGGGGCTTACGAGCAGTACTTC	CASSFAGTGAYEQYF
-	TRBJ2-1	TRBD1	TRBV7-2	TGTGCCAGCAGCTCTTCGGCAGGGGGCATCTACAATGAGCAGTTCTTC	CASSSSAGGIYNEQFF
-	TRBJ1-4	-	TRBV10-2	TGCGCCAGCAAGCCATGGGGAGATGGGAATGAAAAACTGTTTTTT	CASKPWGDGNEKLFF
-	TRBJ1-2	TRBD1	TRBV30	TGTGCCTGGAGTGGGGACAGGGGGCTGTATGGCTACACCTTC	CAWSGDRGLYGYTF
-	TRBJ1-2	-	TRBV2	TGTGCCAGCAGTGCAGGGTTTGGGGCTAACTATGGCTACACCTTC	CASSAGFGANYGYTF
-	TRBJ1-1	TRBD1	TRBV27	TGTGCCAGCAGTTCACGACAGGGGACTCCCGGGGCCACTGAAGCTTTCTTT	CASSSRQGTPGATEAFF
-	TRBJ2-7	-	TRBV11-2	TGTGCCAGCAGCCCCGGGACTCCCGCCTACGAGCAGTACTTC	CASSPGTPAYEQYF
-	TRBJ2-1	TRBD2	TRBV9	TGTGCCAGCAGCGTAACAGCGGGAGGGTACAATGAGCAGTTCTTC	CASSVTAGGYNEQFF
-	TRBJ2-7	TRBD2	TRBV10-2	TGCGCCGTAAGGGCGGGAGACTCCTACGAGCAGTACTTC	CAVRAGDSYEQYF
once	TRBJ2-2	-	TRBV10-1	TGCGCCAGCAGTGAATCAGGGATGAGCACCGGGGAGCTGTTTTTT	CASSESGMSTGELFF
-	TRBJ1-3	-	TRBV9	TGTGCCAGCAGCCCCTTTGCCCTAGGCTCTGGAAACACCATATATTTT	CASSPFALGSGNTIYF
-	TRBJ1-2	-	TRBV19	TGTGCCAGTAGTATGGGGGGGCAGGGCTACACCTTC	CASSMGGQGYTF
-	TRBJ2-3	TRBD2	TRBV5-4	TGTGCCAGCAGTTCGTTAGCGGGGGGGCGCACAGATACGCAGTATTTT	CASSSLAGGRTDTQYF
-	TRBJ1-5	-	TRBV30	TGTGCCTGGGGGATTCCAGGGGCAAGCAATCAGCCCCAGCATTTT	CAWGIPGASNQPQHF
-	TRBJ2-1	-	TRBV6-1	TGTGCCAGCAGTGAAACGGGATACGGGTATTCCAATGAGCAGTTCTTC	CASSETGYGYSNEQFF
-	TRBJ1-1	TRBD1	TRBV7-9	TGTGCCAGCAGCAAAATACAGGGGGAGAACACTGAAGCTTTCTTT	CASSKIQGENTEAFF
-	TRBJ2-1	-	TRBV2	TGTGCCAGCAGGAGCGATTTAGGCAATGAGCAGTTCTTC	CASRSDLGNEQFF
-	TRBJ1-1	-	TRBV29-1	TGCAGCGTTGAAGATCTCGGGAACACTGAAGCTTTCTTT	CSVEDLGNTEAFF
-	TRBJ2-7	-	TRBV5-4	TGTGCCAGCAGCTTGGGGCCAGGCCAGGGCTACGAGCAGTACTTC	CASSLGPGQGYEQYF
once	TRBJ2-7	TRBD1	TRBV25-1	TGTGCCAGCAGTGACCCCGGGACAGGGACTTACGAGCAGTACTTC	CASSDPGTGTYEQYF
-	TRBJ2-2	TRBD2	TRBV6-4	TGTGCCAGCAGTCCGGGACTAGCGTCTCCCGGGGAGCTGTTTTTT	CASSPGLASPGELFF
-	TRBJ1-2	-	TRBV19	TGTGCCAGTACTCCCCGGGAGGGGAACTATGGCTACACCTTC	CASTPREGNYGYTF
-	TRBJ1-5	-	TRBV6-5	TGTGCCAGCAGATCATTAGGGGGTAGCAATCAGCCCCAGCATTTT	CASRSLGGSNQPQHF
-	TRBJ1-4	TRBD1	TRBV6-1	TGTGCCAGCAGTGACGACAGGGGTGAGGAAAAACTGTTTTTT	CASSDDRGEEKLFF
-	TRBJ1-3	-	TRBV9	TGTGCCAGCAGCGCGCAGACCGGGGGACGGGACACCATATATTTT	CASSAQTGGRDTIYF
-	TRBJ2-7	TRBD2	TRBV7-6	TGTGCCAGCAGCGGCCTAGCGCGGGGGGGGGACGAGCAGTACTTC	CASSGLARGGDEQYF
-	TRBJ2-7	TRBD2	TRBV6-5	TGTGCCAGCAGTGTGGGACTAGCGGGGCCCTACGAGCAGTACTTC	CASSVGLAGPYEQYF
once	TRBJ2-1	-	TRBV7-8	TGTGCCAGCAGCTTAAGGAGACTAAGTTCTAGCCAATCCTACAATGAGCAGTTCTTC	CASSLRRLSSSQSYNEQFF
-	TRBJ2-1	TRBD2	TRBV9	TGTGCCAGCAGCCCCCGAGGAGCGGGTGGGGGGGATGAGCAGTTCTTC	CASSPRGAGGGDEQFF
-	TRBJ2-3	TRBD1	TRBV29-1	TGCAGCTTTTCCGGGACAGGGGGCACAGATACGCAGTATTTT	CSFSGTGGTDTQYF
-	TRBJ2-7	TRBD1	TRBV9	TGTGCCAGCAGCGTCTCCCCACAGGGGAAGGAGGAGCAGTACTTC	CASSVSPQGKEEQYF
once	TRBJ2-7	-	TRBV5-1	TGCGCCAGCAGCTTATCCGGTACAGGTGCCTACGAGCAGTACTTC	CASSLSGTGAYEQYF
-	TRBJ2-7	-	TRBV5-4	TGTGCCAGCAACCCAAGGGAGGGGGACCAAAAATCCTTC	CASNPREGDQKSF
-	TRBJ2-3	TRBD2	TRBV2	TGTGCCAGCAGGCCTAGCGGTTACCACCTGGATACGCAGTATTTT	CASRPSGYHLDTQYF
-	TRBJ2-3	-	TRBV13	TGTGCCAGCAGCGAAAGCCCGGGGTGGAGAAGCACAGATACGCAGTATTTT	CASSESPGWRSTDTQYF
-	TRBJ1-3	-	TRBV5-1	TGCGCCAGCAGCTCGTCAGCGGGAGCTACGGGAAACACCATATATTTT	CASSSSAGATGNTIYF
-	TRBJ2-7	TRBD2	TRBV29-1	TGCAGCGCGGGGGGGGTCTCCTACGAGCAGTACTTC	CSAGGVSYEQYF